The 25 T cell receptor beta chains in this list originate from one sample, sequenced in a study of control samples from healthy donors and cancer patients. Only in-frame clones appear in the TCRdb table, and some are missing; sequencing was by immunoSEQ multiplex PCR. The data show hundreds of thousands of clones, with roughly four fifths seen just once and about an eighth held by the top ten. Sequenced material: PBMCs. These receptors originate from a woman between 55 and 75 years old with lung cancer.

The J gene is TRBJ1-1, the V gene TRBV5-6; D is possibly TRBD1 (5 bases). Germline V gives CDR1 SGHDT, CDR2 YYEEEE. The CDR3 totals 16 residues. V lost 0 bases and J 1 base, leaving 13 bases between the germline ends. The CDR3 nucleotides are TGTGCCAGCAGCTTGGGGCAGGGAGGGGCGAACACTGAAGCTTTCTTT. The encoded protein is CASSLGQGGANTEAFF. Filled out from reference TRBV5-6 and TRBJ1-1, the complete variable domain reads DAGVTQSPTHLIKTRGQQVTLRCSPKSGHDTVSWYQQALGQGPQFIFQYYEEEERQRGNFPDRFSGHQFPNYSSELNVNALLLGDSALYLCASSLGQGGANTEAFFGQGTRLTVV.

CDR3 sequence: CASSLAVGAGQPQHF. CDR3 DNA: TGTGCCAGCAGCTTAGCGGTGGGGGCAGGACAGCCCCAGCATTTT. The rearrangement links TRBV7-6 to TRBJ1-5, with a tentative D call TRBD1 (6 bases). Germline CDR1 SGHVS, CDR2 FNYEAQ. The CDR3 extends over 15 amino acids. Trimming left V 0 bases short and J 7 bases short, with 13 bases between.

The V gene is TRBV30, the J gene TRBJ2-4; possibly TRBD1 for D (5 bases). The CDR3 consists of 14 residues. Between the trimmed V and J ends, which lost 4 bases and 9 bases, there was a span of 19 bases. Germline lookup yields CDR1 GTSNPN and CDR2 SVGIG (reference sequence). For the CDR3, the DNA is TGTGCCTGGAAATCCTCTAGGCGGCAGGGCATTCAGTACTTC. It translates to CAWKSSRRQGIQYF. The full variable domain, in which reference TRBV30 and TRBJ2-4 provide the parts outside the CDR3, is SQTIHQWPATLVQPVGSPLSLECTVEGTSNPNLYWYRQAAGRGLQLLFYSVGIGQISSEVPQNLSASRPQDRQFILSSKKLLLSDSGFYLCAWKSSRRQGIQYFGAGTRLSVL.

This clone was counted a few times. The chain recombines TRBV2 with TRBJ1-4; D unresolved. CDR1 and CDR2 from the germline V gene are SNHLY and FYNNEI. The V end lost 2 bases, the J end lost 7 bases, and 8 bases lay between the germline ends. This CDR3 comprises 13 residues. CDR3: CASSEIVGEKLFF. In DNA form, the CDR3 reads TGTGCCAGCAGTGAAATAGTGGGTGAAAAACTGTTTTTT.

This sequence joins TRBV7-9 and TRBJ2-1; D gene unclear. Germline CDR1 is SEHNR and CDR2 is FQNEAQ (reference sequence). This CDR3 has 12 residues. Trimming left V 5 bases short and J 6 bases short, with 8 bases between. CDR3 sequence (DNA): TGTGCCAGCAGCCCCCCCGGCAATGAGCAGTTCTTC. This encodes CASSPPGNEQFF.

For the CDR3, the DNA is TGTGCCAGCAGCCGAATAACCGGGGGCAGTGAAGCTTTCTTT. Its protein product is CASSRITGGSEAFF. The V and J genes are TRBV3-1 (or the pseudogene TRBV3-2) and TRBJ1-1; D possibly corresponds to TRBD1 (6 bases). Trimming took off 4 bases at V and 7 bases at J, with 16 bases between the two ends. The germline gives CDR1 LGHDT, CDR2 YNNKEL (reference sequence). The CDR3 is made up of 14 amino acids.

The V call is TRBV10-3, the J call TRBJ1-2, with D uncertain. Per germline, CDR1 ENHRY and CDR2 SYGVKD. CDR3 length: 14 amino acids. The V gene lost 0 bases and the J gene lost 7 bases, with 12 bases spanning the gap. The CDR3 bases are TGTGCCATCAGTGAGTCTAGGGAAAGGGCTGGCTACACCTTC. Amino acid sequence: CAISESRERAGYTF.

This clone was recorded only once. The chain uses TRBV16 and TRBJ1-5; 8 positions agree with TRBD1. Germline V lookup: CDR1 KGHSY, CDR2 FQNENV. The CDR3 loop spans 14 amino acids. Trimming removed 6 bases from V and 6 bases from J; junction bases left unmatched: 7. Here the CDR3 DNA reads TGTGCCAGCAGTTTGCCAGGGGGCGGTCAGCCCCAGCATTTT. It encodes CASSLPGGGQPQHF.

The chain couples TRBV5-1 to TRBJ2-1; 9 positions match TRBD1. This CDR3 spans 14 amino acids. Germline V CDR1 and CDR2: SGHRS, YFSETQ. V lost 3 bases to trimming and J lost 9 bases; unmatched junction nucleotides: 7. Here the CDR3 reads CASSWDRVGGEQFF. The DNA of the CDR3 is TGCGCCAGCAGCTGGGACAGGGTTGGGGGTGAGCAGTTCTTC.

The gene calls are TRBV19 and TRBJ2-6, with a possible D match to TRBD1 (5 bases). From germline, CDR1 is LNHDA and CDR2 SQIVND (reference sequence). Trimming removed 3 bases from V and 0 bases from J, with 9 bases in between. The CDR3 sequence is 16 residues long. The CDR3 reads CASSILGLSGANVLTF. The CDR3 bases are TGTGCCAGTAGTATTTTGGGGCTCTCTGGGGCCAACGTCCTGACTTTC.

This clone has only a few counts. The chain couples TRBV6-5 to TRBJ1-2; TRBD1 is a possible D gene (6 bases). Germline V gene data show CDR1 as MNHEY and CDR2 as SVGAGI. The V end was cut by 6 bases, the J end by 8 bases, with 19 bases between. The CDR3 has 14 amino acids. The CDR3 loop is CASSLHREIYGYTF. For the CDR3, the DNA is TGTGCCAGCAGCCTCCACAGGGAGATCTACGGCTACACCTTC.

Written as DNA, the CDR3 is TGTGCCAGCAGCCCCTCGCGGTTCTCTGGAAACACCATATATTTT. Translation gives CASSPSRFSGNTIYF. The J gene is TRBJ1-3, the V gene TRBV7-2; unclear D gene. The germline V gene encodes CDR1 SGHTA and CDR2 FQGNSA. Trimming stripped 5 bases from V and 0 bases from J, with 11 bases between. This CDR3 spans 15 amino acids.

This clone was picked up a small number of times. V is TRBV9 and J is TRBJ2-5, with 9 bases identical to TRBD1. Trimming took 0 bases from V and 4 from J; bases not matched to a gene: 1. The germline CDR1 and CDR2 sequences are SGDLS and YYNGEE. The CDR3 spans 14 residues. CDR3 coding DNA: TGTGCCAGCAGCGTAGGGGGACAGGGAGAGACCCAGTACTTC. Translated: CASSVGGQGETQYF.

The count of this clone is one. The chain is built from TRBV6-5 and TRBJ1-2; D gene uncertain. The V end lost 2 bases, the J end lost 3 bases, and 10 bases lay between the germline ends. Germline values: CDR1 MNHEY, CDR2 SVGAGI. This CDR3 has 14 residues. CDR3 DNA: TGTGCCAGCAGTTACGACCCATCCGACTATGGCTACACCTTC. Protein sequence: CASSYDPSDYGYTF.

The V gene is TRBV3-1 (or the pseudogene TRBV3-2), the J gene TRBJ2-2, with D maybe TRBD1 (6 bases). Germline V lookup: CDR1 LGHDT, CDR2 YNNKEL (reference sequence). V was pared by 4 bases and J by 6 bases, with 9 bases between. The CDR3 totals 13 residues. CDR3 amino acids: CASSPDRAGELFF. The CDR3 DNA reads TGTGCCAGCAGCCCGGACAGAGCCGGGGAGCTGTTTTTT.

This clone was seen just once. A junction boundary mismatches the germline segment, possibly from a read error. The chain recombines TRBV5-1 with TRBJ1-1; 9 nucleotides match TRBD1. The length of the CDR3 is 14 residues. Germline CDR1 reads SGHRS; CDR2 reads YFSETQ. The CDR3 sequence: CVSSLEQGATEAFF. DNA of the CDR3: TGCGTCAGCAGCTTGGAACAGGGGGCTACTGAAGCTTTCTTT. Combining the CDR3 with reference TRBV5-1 and TRBJ1-1 gives the whole variable domain KAGVTQTPRYLIKTRGQQVTLSCSPISGHRSVSWYQQTPGQGLQFLFEYFSETQRNKGNFPGRFSGRQFSNSRSEMNVSTLELGDSALYLCVSSLEQGATEAFFGQGTRLTVV.

This clone was counted a single time. The chain is built from TRBV4-1 and TRBJ2-1, with a possible D match to TRBD2 (6 bases). Germline lookup yields CDR1 MGHRA and CDR2 YSYEKL. The CDR3 consists of 17 residues. V was pared by 4 bases and J by 3 bases, with 19 bases between. The CDR3 bases are TGCGCCAGCAGCCCCCCCATGGGGGAGGTAAGCTACAATGAGCAGTTCTTC. Translated, it gives CASSPPMGEVSYNEQFF.

CDR3 sequence: CASSLNPRGNNEQYF. The CDR3 DNA is TGTGCCAGCAGTTTAAACCCCCGGGGGAATAACGAGCAGTACTTC. The V gene is TRBV27, the J gene TRBJ2-7, with D tentatively TRBD2 (6 bases). The germline CDR1 and CDR2 sequences are MNHEY and SMNVEV (reference sequence). Trimming stripped 2 bases from V and 5 bases from J, with 16 bases between. This CDR3 is 15 amino acids long.

The chain is built from TRBV7-8 and TRBJ2-2; 8 bases are shared with TRBD1. Trimming at V came to 7 bases and at J to 1 base, leaving 5 bases not matched to a gene. The germline V gene encodes CDR1 SGHVS and CDR2 FQNEAQ. This CDR3 is built from 15 residues. The DNA for the CDR3 is TGTGCCAGCACCCCTGACAGGGGGAACACCGGGGAGCTGTTTTTT. It yields the protein CASTPDRGNTGELFF.

This clone was seen once. The chain recombines TRBV11-2 with TRBJ1-5; D is ambiguous. Trimming left V 2 bases short and J 7 bases short, with 9 bases between. The CDR3 length is 13 residues. Germline V gene lookup returns CDR1 SGHAT and CDR2 FQNNGV. The CDR3, as DNA: TGTGCCAGCAGCTTAACTCTCGACCAGCCCCAGCATTTT. The encoded protein is CASSLTLDQPQHF.

V and J are TRBV10-3 and TRBJ2-1, with TRBD1 identical over 8 bases. The CDR3 is 14 amino acids. The trim removed 5 bases at V and 2 bases at J, leaving 2 bases unmatched. Germline V gene sequence: CDR1 ENHRY, CDR2 SYGVKD. The CDR3 reads CAISQQGAYNEQFF. Here the CDR3 DNA reads TGTGCCATCAGTCAACAGGGGGCCTACAATGAGCAGTTCTTC.

The chain carries TRBV5-1 and TRBJ2-1, with 11 bases fitting TRBD2. The CDR3 is 15 amino acids. From germline, CDR1 is SGHRS and CDR2 YFSETQ. With 0 bases clipped from V and 9 bases from J, the junction kept 5 bases outside the gene matches. CDR3 protein: CASSLVAGGDSEQFF. CDR3 DNA: TGCGCCAGCAGCTTGGTAGCGGGAGGGGACAGTGAGCAGTTCTTC.

The chain links TRBV5-1 to TRBJ1-3, with D maybe TRBD1 (6 bases). Germline V gene sequence: CDR1 SGHRS, CDR2 YFSETQ. The CDR3 consists of 14 residues. V lost 2 bases, J lost 0 bases, and 6 bases lay in between. The CDR3: CASSLQGSGNTIYF. In DNA form, the CDR3 reads TGCGCCAGCAGCTTACAGGGCTCTGGAAACACCATATATTTT.

Points on this clone: At the DNA level, this CDR3 is encoded by other sequences in the same sample as well. The chain recombines TRBV25-1 with TRBJ2-6; D gene uncertain. The germline CDR1 and CDR2 sequences are MGHDK and SYGVNS. The CDR3 covers 13 residues. Trimming removed 6 bases from V and 1 base from J, with 4 bases in between. This CDR3 is CASRSSGANVLTF. CDR3 sequence (DNA): TGTGCCAGCAGATCGTCTGGGGCCAACGTCCTGACTTTC.

V and J are TRBV6-6 and TRBJ1-1; no clear D. Germline loops: CDR1 MNHNY, CDR2 SVGAGI (reference sequence). The CDR3 totals 13 residues. V dropped 6 bases and J dropped 0 bases, with 8 bases sitting between them. CDR3 in DNA: TGTGCCAGCAGCCCCCCCTTGAACACTGAAGCTTTCTTT. Translation gives CASSPPLNTEAFF.